This T cell receptor (beta chain) was captured by sequencing in a study of blood T cells in healthy people across ages. Notes on the study in general: Because sorting was not performed, PBMCs prevented conclusive naive versus antigen-experienced comparison.

This clonotype was recorded many times. Its specificity is not known. The authors ran a second PCR of roughly 6 to 12 cycles using a sample-barcoded 5' primer and a J-beta primer mix. TCRdb fed the 5' RACE reads into MiXCR, producing one record per CDR3 protein. The profile covers about a million distinct CDR3 sequences, with around 48% appearing a single time and about an eighth taken by the ten largest. The V segment lost 4 bases and the J segment 2 bases; nucleotides outside the gene matches: 6. Looked up from germline, CDR1 is LGHNA and CDR2 is YSLEER. CDR3 size: 16 residues. V is TRBV4-3 and J is TRBJ2-3, with TRBD1 identical over 10 bases. The receptor was isolated from a man aged 25 to 40 in good health. Sequencing input: blood. In DNA, the CDR3 is TGCGCCAGCAGCCTAGGACAGGGGGACGTCACAGATACGCAGTATTTT. Amino acids: CASSLGQGDVTDTQYF.